These 2 T cell receptor beta chains were all obtained from the same sample, sequenced in a study of spatial heterogeneity in lung cancer. Stated time point: sample taken at primary tumor resection. Unsorted whole RNA of tumor, nontumor lung or frozen PBMC was sequenced. TCRdb used MiXCR to reprocess the 5' RACE reads, holding one entry per CDR3 protein. This table has several thousand distinct CDR3 sequences, approximately 53% appearing once. The specimen comprised PBMCs, sampled at surgery. The receptors were sampled from a female donor with early-stage non-small cell lung cancer.

This clonotype was observed a few times. The size of this beta chain means little, since it is a stray read in a library made for alpha chains. The chain recombines TRBV5-1 with TRBJ2-7; possible D gene TRBD2, 6 bases. V lost 0 bases to trimming and J lost 3 bases, with 13 bases between them. Germline CDR1 reads SGHRS; CDR2 reads YFSETQ. The CDR3 loop spans 15 amino acids. The CDR3: CASSLDSGRLYEQYF. CDR3 DNA: TGCGCCAGCAGCTTGGATAGCGGCAGGCTCTACGAGCAGTACTTC. Full variable domain (missing parts from reference TRBV5-1 and TRBJ2-7): KAGVTQTPRYLIKTRGQQVTLSCSPISGHRSVSWYQQTPGQGLQFLFEYFSETQRNKGNFPGRFSGRQFSNSRSEMNVSTLELGDSALYLCASSLDSGRLYEQYFGPGTRLTVT.

This clonotype was seen a few times. In a library made to pick up alpha chains, this beta chain is a stray read with a size that means little. This chain connects TRBV24-1 to TRBJ2-3; D assignment may be TRBD1 or TRBD2 (7 bases each). The ends were cut back, 5 bases at V and 4 bases at J, with 9 bases in the middle. From germline, CDR1 is KGHDR and CDR2 SFDVKD. The CDR3 consists of 13 residues. Written as DNA, the CDR3 is TGTGCCACCAGTGCAGGGGGGGCAGATACGCAGTATTTT. It specifies CATSAGGADTQYF.